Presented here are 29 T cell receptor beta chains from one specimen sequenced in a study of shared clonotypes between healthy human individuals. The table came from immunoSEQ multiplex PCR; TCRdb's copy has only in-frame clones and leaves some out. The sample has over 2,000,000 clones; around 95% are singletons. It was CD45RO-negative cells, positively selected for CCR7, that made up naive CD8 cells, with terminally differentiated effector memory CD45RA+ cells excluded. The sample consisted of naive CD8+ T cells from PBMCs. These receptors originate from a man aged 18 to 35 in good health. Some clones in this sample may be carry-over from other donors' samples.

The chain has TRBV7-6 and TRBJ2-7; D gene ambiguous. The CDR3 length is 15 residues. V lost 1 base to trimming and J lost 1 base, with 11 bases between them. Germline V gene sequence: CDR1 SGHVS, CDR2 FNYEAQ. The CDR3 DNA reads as TGTGCCAGCAGCTTAGGACCCGGAGATTCCTACGAGCAGTACTTC. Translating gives CASSLGPGDSYEQYF.

The CDR3: CASSERGSNEQFF. In DNA form, the CDR3 reads TGTGCCAGCAGCGAACGGGGGAGCAATGAGCAGTTCTTC. The chain uses TRBV25-1 and TRBJ2-1; D might be TRBD2 (6 bases). V was shortened by 6 bases and J by 6 bases, with 12 bases between the two germline ends. The CDR3 is 13 amino acids. Germline V lookup: CDR1 MGHDK, CDR2 SYGVNS.

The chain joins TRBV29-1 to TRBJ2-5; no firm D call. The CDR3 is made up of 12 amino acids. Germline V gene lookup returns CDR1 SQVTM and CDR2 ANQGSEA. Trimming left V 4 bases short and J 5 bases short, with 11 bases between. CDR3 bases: TGCAGCGTTGTCGGCCTCCGGGAGACCCAGTACTTC. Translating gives CSVVGLRETQYF.

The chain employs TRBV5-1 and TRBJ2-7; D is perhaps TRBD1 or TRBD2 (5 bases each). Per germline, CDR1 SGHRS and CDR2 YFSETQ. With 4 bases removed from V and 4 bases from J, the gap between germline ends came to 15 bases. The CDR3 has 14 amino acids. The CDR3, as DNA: TGCGCCAGCAGCCCGGGGCTAGGTGGGTACGAGCAGTACTTC. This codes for CASSPGLGGYEQYF.

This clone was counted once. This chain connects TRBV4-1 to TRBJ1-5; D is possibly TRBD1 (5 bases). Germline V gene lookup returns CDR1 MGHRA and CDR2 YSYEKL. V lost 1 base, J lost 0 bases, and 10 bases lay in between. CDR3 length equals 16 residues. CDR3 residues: CASSQVRQISNQPQHF. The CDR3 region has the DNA TGCGCCAGCAGCCAAGTCCGACAGATTAGCAATCAGCCCCAGCATTTT.

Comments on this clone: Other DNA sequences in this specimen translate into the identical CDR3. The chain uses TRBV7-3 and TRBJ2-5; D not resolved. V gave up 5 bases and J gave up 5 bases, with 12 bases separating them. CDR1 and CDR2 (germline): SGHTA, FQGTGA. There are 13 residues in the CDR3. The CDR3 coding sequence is TGTGCCAGCAGCCTGACCTTAGGCGAGACCCAGTACTTC. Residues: CASSLTLGETQYF.

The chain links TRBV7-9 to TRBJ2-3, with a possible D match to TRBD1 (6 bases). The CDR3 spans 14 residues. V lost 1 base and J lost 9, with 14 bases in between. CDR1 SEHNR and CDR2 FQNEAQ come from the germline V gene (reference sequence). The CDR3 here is CASSLELGGGTQYF. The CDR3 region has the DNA TGTGCCAGCAGCTTAGAACTCGGTGGGGGCACGCAGTATTTT.

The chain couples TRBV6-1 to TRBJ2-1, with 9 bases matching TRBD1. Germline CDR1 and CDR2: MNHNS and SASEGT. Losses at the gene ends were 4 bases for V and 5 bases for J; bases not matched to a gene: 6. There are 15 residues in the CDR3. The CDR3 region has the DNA TGTGCCAGCAGTGCCCCGGGACAGGGAAACAATGAGCAGTTCTTC. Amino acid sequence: CASSAPGQGNNEQFF.

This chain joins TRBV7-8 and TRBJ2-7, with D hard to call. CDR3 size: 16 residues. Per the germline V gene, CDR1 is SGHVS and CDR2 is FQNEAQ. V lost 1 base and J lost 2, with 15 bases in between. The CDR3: CASSLESAGIPYEQYF. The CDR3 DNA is TGTGCCAGCAGCTTAGAGTCGGCTGGAATACCCTACGAGCAGTACTTC.

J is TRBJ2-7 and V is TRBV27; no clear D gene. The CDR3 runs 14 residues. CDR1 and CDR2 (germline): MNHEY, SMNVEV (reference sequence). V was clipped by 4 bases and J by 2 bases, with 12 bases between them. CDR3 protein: CASSSPDVPYEQYF. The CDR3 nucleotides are TGTGCCAGCAGTTCCCCGGACGTTCCCTACGAGCAGTACTTC.

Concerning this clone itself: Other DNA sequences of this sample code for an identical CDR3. The CDR3 DNA follows: TGTGCCAGCAGCTTGTCCGGGGGGGCGTACGAGCAGTACTTC. Translated: CASSLSGGAYEQYF. This chain uses TRBV7-9 with TRBJ2-7; TRBD2 matches 8 bases. The CDR3 has 14 residues. Unmatched junction bases numbered 5, after V lost 3 bases and J lost 4 bases. Germline V CDR1 and CDR2: SEHNR, FQNEAQ (reference sequence). Full variable domain (outside the CDR3, taken from reference TRBV7-9 and TRBJ2-7): DTGVSQNPRHKITKRGQNVTFRCDPISEHNRLYWYRQTLGQGPEFLTYFQNEAQLEKSRLLSDRFSAERPKGSFSTLEIQRTEQGDSAMYLCASSLSGGAYEQYFGPGTRLTVT.

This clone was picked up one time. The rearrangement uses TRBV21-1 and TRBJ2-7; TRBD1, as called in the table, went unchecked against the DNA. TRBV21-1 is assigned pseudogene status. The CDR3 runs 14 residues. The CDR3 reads CASSSGQGAREQYF. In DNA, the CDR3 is TGTGCCAGCAGCTCGGGACAGGGGGCGCGAGAGCAGTACTTC.

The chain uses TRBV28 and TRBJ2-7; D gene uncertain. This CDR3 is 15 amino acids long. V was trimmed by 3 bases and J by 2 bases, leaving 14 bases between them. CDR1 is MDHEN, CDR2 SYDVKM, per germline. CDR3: CASSFHLEVPYEQYF. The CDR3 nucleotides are TGTGCCAGCAGTTTCCATCTAGAGGTGCCCTACGAGCAGTACTTC.

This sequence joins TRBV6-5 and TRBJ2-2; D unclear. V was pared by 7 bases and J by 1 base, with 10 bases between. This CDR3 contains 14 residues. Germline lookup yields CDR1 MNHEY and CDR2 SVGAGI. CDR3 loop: CASNGDRNTGELFF. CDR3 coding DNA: TGTGCCAGCAATGGGGATAGGAACACCGGGGAGCTGTTTTTT.

The CDR3 sequence: CASRHRQLNEKLFF. The CDR3 DNA is TGTGCCAGCAGGCACCGGCAGCTTAATGAAAAACTGTTTTTT. J is TRBJ1-4 and V is TRBV6-5; D remains ambiguous. The germline gives CDR1 MNHEY, CDR2 SVGAGI. V was cut by 6 bases and J by 4 bases, with 12 bases left in between. The CDR3 contains 14 residues.

The CDR3 region is CASSSMGQYSYEQYF. CDR3 coding DNA: TGCGCCAGCAGCTCAATGGGACAGTACTCCTACGAGCAGTACTTC. The V gene is TRBV5-1, the J gene TRBJ2-7; 7 bases fit TRBD1. The CDR3 covers 15 residues. CDR1 is SGHRS, CDR2 YFSETQ, per germline. V was pared by 3 bases and J by 0 bases, with 6 bases of the junction left unmatched.

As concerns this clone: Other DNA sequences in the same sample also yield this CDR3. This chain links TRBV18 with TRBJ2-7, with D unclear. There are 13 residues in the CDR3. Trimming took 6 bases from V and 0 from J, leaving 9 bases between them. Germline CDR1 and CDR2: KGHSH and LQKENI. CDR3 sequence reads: CASSPQDSYEQYF. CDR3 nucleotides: TGTGCCAGCTCCCCGCAGGACTCCTACGAGCAGTACTTC.

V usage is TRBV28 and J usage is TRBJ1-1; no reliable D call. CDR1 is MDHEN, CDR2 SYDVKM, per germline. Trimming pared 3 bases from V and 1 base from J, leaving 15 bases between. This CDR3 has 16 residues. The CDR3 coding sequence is TGTGCCAGCAGTTTCTCCAAAGACATCGGGAACACTGAAGCTTTCTTT. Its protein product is CASSFSKDIGNTEAFF.

CDR3 sequence reads: CASSRTGDEKLFF. The CDR3 coding sequence is TGTGCCAGCAGCAGGACAGGGGATGAAAAACTGTTTTTT. The chain carries TRBV6-5 and TRBJ1-4, with 9 positions matching TRBD1. This CDR3 contains 13 residues. The germline V gene encodes CDR1 MNHEY and CDR2 SVGAGI. J lost 6 bases, V lost 6 bases, and 2 bases had no gene match.

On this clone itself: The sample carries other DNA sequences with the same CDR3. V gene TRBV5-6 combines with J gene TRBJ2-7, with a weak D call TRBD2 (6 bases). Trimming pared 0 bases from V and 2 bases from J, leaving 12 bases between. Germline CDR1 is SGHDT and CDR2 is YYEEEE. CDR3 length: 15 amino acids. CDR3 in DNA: TGTGCCAGCAGCTTGGGAGGGACGGGGGCCTACGAGCAGTACTTC. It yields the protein CASSLGGTGAYEQYF. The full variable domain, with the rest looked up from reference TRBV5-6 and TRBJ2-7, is DAGVTQSPTHLIKTRGQQVTLRCSPKSGHDTVSWYQQALGQGPQFIFQYYEEEERQRGNFPDRFSGHQFPNYSSELNVNALLLGDSALYLCASSLGGTGAYEQYFGPGTRLTVT.

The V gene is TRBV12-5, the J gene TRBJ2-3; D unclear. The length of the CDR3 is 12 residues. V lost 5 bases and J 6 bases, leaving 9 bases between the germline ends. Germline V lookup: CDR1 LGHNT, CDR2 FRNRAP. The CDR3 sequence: CASGPNGDTQYF. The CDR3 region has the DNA TGTGCTAGTGGTCCGAATGGTGATACGCAGTATTTT.

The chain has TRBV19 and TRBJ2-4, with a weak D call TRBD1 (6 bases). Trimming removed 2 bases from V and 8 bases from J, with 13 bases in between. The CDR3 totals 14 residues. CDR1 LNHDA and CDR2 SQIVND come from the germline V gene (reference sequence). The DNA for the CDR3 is TGTGCCAGTAGTATAAGACAGGCTGGGGACATTCAGTACTTC. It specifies CASSIRQAGDIQYF.

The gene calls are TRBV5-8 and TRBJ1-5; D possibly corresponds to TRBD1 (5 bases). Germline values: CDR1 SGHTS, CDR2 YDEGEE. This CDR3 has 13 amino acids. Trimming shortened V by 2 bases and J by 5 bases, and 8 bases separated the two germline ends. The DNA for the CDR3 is TGTGCCAGCAGCTTAGCAGGGCATCAGCCCCAGCATTTT. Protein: CASSLAGHQPQHF. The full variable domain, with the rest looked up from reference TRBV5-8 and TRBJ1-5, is EAGVTQSPTHLIKTRGQQATLRCSPISGHTSVYWYQQALGLGLQFLLWYDEGEERNRGNFPPRFSGRQFPNYSSELNVNALELEDSALYLCASSLAGHQPQHFGDGTRLSIL.

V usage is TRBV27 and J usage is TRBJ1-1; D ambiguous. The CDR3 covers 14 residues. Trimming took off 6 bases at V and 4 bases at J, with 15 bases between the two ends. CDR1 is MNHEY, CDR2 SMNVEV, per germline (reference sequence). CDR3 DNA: TGTGCCAGCAGCCCTAGGGAGAGCGTCACTGAAGCTTTCTTT. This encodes CASSPRESVTEAFF.

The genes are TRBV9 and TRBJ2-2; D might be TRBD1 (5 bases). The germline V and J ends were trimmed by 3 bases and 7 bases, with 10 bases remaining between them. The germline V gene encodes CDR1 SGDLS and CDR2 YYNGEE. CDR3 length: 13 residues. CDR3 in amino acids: CASSADSDGELFF. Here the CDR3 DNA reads TGTGCCAGCAGCGCCGACAGTGACGGGGAGCTGTTTTTT.

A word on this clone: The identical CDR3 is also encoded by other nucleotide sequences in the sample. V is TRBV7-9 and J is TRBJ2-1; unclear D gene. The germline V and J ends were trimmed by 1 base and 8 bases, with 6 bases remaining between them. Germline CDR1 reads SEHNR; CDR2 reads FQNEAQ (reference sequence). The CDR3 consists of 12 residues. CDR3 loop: CASSLGGYEQFF. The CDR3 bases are TGTGCCAGCAGCTTAGGTGGCTATGAGCAGTTCTTC. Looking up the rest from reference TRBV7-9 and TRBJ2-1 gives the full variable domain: DTGVSQNPRHKITKRGQNVTFRCDPISEHNRLYWYRQTLGQGPEFLTYFQNEAQLEKSRLLSDRFSAERPKGSFSTLEIQRTEQGDSAMYLCASSLGGYEQFFGPGTRLTVL.

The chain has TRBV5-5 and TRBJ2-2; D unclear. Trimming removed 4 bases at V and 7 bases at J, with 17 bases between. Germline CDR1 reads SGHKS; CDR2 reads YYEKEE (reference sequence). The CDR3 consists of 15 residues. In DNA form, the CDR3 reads TGTGCCAGCAGCCAATTGGAGAATCTAAACGGGGAGCTGTTTTTT. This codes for CASSQLENLNGELFF.

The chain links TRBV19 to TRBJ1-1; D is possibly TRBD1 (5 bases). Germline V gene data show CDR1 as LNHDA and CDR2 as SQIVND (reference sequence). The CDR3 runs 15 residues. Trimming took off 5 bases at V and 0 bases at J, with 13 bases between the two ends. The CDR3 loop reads CASSPLRVLNTEAFF. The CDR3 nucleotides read TGTGCCAGTAGTCCTCTCAGGGTTCTGAACACTGAAGCTTTCTTT.

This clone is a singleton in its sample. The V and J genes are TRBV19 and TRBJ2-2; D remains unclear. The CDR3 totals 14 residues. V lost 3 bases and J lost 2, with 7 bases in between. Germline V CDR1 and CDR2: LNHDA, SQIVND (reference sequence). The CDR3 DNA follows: TGTGCCAGTAGTATCTACTCTAACACCGGGGAGCTGTTTTTT. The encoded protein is CASSIYSNTGELFF.